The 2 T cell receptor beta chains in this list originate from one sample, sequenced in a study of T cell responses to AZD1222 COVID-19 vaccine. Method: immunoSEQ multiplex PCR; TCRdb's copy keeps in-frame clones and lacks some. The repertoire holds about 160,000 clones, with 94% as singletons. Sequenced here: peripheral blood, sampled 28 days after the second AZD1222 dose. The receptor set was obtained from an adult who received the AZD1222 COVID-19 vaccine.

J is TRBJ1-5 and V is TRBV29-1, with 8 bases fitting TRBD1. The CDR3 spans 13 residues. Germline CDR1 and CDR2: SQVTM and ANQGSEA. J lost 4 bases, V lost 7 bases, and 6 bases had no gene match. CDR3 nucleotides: TGCAGCGCTGGACAGGGCGGGAATCAGCCCCAGCATTTT. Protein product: CSAGQGGNQPQHF. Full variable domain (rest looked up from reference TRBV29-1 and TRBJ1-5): SAVISQKPSRDICQRGTSLTIQCQVDSQVTMMFWYRQQPGQSLTLIATANQGSEATYESGFVIDKFPISRPNLTFSTLTVSNMSPEDSSIYLCSAGQGGNQPQHFGDGTRLSIL.

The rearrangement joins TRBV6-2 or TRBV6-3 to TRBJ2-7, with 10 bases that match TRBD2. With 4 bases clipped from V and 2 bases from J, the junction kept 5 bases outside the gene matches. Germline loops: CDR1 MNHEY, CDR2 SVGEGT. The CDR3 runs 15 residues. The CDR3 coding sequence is TGTGCCAGCAGTTTCGGACTAGCGGAGACCTACGAGCAGTACTTC. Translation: CASSFGLAETYEQYF.